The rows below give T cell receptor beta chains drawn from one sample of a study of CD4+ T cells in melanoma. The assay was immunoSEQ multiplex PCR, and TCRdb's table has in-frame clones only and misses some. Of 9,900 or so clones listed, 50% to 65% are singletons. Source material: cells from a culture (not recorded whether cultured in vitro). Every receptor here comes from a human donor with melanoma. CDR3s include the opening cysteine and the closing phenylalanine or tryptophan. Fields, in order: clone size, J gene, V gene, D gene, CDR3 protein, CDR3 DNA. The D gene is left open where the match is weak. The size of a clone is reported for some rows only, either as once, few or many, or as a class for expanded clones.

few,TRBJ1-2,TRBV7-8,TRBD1,CASSSRLGRGHGYTF,TGTGCCAGCAGCTCTCGGCTGGGCAGGGGGCATGGCTACACCTTC
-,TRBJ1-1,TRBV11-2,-,CASSLGPGGRAFF,TGTGCCAGCAGCTTGGGCCCGGGGGGACGGGCTTTCTTT
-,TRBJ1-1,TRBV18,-,CASSPNSEVGTEAFF,TGTGCCAGCTCACCCAACTCGGAGGTAGGAACTGAAGCTTTCTTT
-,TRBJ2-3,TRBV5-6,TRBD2,CASSPPLRRGGAFATQYF,TGTGCCAGCAGTCCACCCCTTCGTCGGGGGGGGGCATTCGCTACGCAGTATTTT
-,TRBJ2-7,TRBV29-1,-,CSTGSGSDGEQYF,TGCAGCACTGGATCGGGCTCGGATGGGGAGCAGTACTTC
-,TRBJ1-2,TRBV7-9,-,CASSLEGYGYTF,TGTGCCAGCAGCTTAGAGGGCTATGGCTACACCTTC
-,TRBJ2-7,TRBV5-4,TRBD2,CASSRGVGYEQYF,TGTGCCAGCAGCCGGGGGGTCGGCTACGAGCAGTACTTC
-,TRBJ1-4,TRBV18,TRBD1,CASSPGTGEKLFF,TGTGCCAGCTCACCGGGGACAGGTGAAAAACTGTTTTTT
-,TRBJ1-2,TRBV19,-,CASRTGSPYGYTF,TGTGCCAGTAGGACAGGAAGCCCCTATGGCTACACCTTC
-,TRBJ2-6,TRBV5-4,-,CASSLEGSPGANVLTF,TGTGCCAGCAGCTTGGAGGGCTCCCCTGGGGCCAACGTCCTGACTTTC
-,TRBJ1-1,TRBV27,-,CASSRDGTMNTEAFF,TGTGCCAGCAGTAGGGACGGGACAATGAACACTGAAGCTTTCTTT
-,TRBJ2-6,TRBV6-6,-,CASSSAQTGANVLTF,TGTGCCAGCAGTTCGGCTCAAACTGGGGCCAACGTCCTGACTTTC
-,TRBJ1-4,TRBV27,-,CASSLRPSRYEKLFF,TGTGCCAGCAGTCTCCGACCCTCACGGTATGAAAAACTGTTTTTT
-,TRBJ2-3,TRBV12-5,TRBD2,CASGLELAGADTQYF,TGTGCTAGTGGTTTGGAGCTAGCGGGGGCAGATACGCAGTATTTT
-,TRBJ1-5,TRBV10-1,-,CASSSHQPQHF,TGCGCCAGCAGCAGTCATCAGCCCCAGCATTTT
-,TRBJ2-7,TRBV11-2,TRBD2,CASSPLRGEDSYEQYF,TGTGCCAGCAGCCCCCTACGGGGGGAGGACTCCTACGAGCAGTACTTC
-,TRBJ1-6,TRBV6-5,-,CAAGTGSYNSPLHF,TGTGCCGCCGGGACCGGTTCCTATAATTCACCCCTCCACTTT
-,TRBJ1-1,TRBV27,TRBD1,CASSSRDRGRAFF,TGTGCCAGCAGTTCACGGGACAGGGGGCGGGCTTTCTTT
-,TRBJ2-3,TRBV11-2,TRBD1,CASSSYRGRGDTQYF,TGTGCCAGCAGCTCCTACAGGGGGCGTGGAGATACGCAGTATTTT
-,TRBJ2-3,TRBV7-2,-,CASSLARIFETSTDTQYF,TGTGCCAGCAGCTTAGCGCGGATCTTCGAAACTAGCACAGATACGCAGTATTTT
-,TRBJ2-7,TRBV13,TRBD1,CASSPGVRTGNYEQYF,TGTGCCAGCAGCCCAGGGGTCAGGACAGGGAACTACGAGCAGTACTTC
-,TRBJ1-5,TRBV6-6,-,CASSYWGNSNQPQHF,TGTGCCAGCAGTTACTGGGGAAATAGCAATCAGCCCCAGCATTTT
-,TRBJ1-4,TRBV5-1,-,CASSSTGTSYEKLFF,TGCGCCAGCAGCTCAACCGGGACGTCTTATGAAAAACTGTTTTTT
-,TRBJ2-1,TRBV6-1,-,CASSARLTTYNEQFF,TGTGCCAGCAGTGCTCGTCTAACAACCTACAATGAGCAGTTCTTC
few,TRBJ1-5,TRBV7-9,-,CASSSDSNNQPQHF,TGTGCCAGCAGCTCCGACAGTAACAATCAGCCCCAGCATTTT
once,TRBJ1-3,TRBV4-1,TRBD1,CASSQGAQGAIGNTIYF,TGCGCCAGCAGCCAAGGGGCACAGGGGGCAATTGGAAACACCATATATTTT
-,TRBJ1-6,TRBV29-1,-,CSPISANSYNSPLHF,TGCAGCCCAATCTCGGCGAACTCCTATAATTCACCCCTCCACTTT
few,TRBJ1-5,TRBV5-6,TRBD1,CASSARGKGQPQHF,TGTGCCAGCAGCGCCAGGGGGAAAGGGCAGCCCCAGCATTTT
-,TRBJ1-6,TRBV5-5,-,CASSLGPSNSYNSPLHF,TGTGCCAGCAGCTTGGGGCCCTCCAACTCCTATAATTCACCCCTCCACTTT
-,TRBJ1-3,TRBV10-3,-,CAISHSAGVGNTIYF,TGTGCCATCAGTCACAGTGCAGGGGTTGGAAACACCATATATTTT
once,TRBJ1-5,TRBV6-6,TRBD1,CASSTGGGQPQHF,TGTGCCAGCAGTACAGGGGGAGGTCAGCCCCAGCATTTT
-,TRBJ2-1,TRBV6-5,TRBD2,CASSYQRGAHNEQFF,TGTGCCAGCAGTTACCAGCGGGGGGCGCACAATGAGCAGTTCTTC
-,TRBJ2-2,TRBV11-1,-,CASSLEWGANTGELFF,TGTGCCAGCAGCTTAGAATGGGGGGCCAACACCGGGGAGCTGTTTTTT
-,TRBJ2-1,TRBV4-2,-,CASSLSWRGGNYNEQFF,TGTGCCAGCAGCCTGTCGTGGCGGGGAGGTAATTACAATGAGCAGTTCTTC
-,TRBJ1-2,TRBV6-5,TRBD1,CASSSPDTGDYGYTF,TGTGCCAGCAGCTCCCCTGACACAGGGGACTATGGCTACACCTTC
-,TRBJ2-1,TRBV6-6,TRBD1,CASTSGDRAVF,TGTGCCAGCACCAGTGGGGACAGGGCCGTCTTC
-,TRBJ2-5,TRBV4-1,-,CASRREGIGGKETQYF,TGCGCCAGCAGGAGGGAGGGAATCGGGGGCAAAGAGACCCAGTACTTC
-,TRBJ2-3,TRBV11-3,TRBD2,CASSPRTSGGQTQYF,TGTGCCAGCAGCCCGCGGACTAGCGGGGGACAGACGCAGTATTTT